These 13 T cell receptor beta chains were all obtained from the same sample, sequenced in a study of Graves' ophthalmopathy and Graves' hyperthyroidism. The sequenced template was RNA, covering the TCR beta CDR3 region. The workflow started with a first-round RT-PCR run with HTBI primers and then moved on to a second-round multiplex PCR. MiXCR was run by TCRdb on the multiplex PCR reads, yielding one entry per CDR3 protein. Among about 400,000 distinct CDR3 sequences, around 21% were seen once, and the ten largest hold 2.5% to 3.5%. Sequencing was done on a sample of peripheral blood. The receptors here all came from a woman aged 18 to 35 with stable Graves' hyperthyroidism.

The sample holds many counts of this clonotype. The chain combines TRBV11-3 with TRBJ1-1; TRBD1 agrees at 8 bases. Germline V gives CDR1 SGHNT, CDR2 YENEEA. V shed 1 base, J shed 6 bases, and the junction held 13 bases outside the gene matches. The CDR3 length is 17 residues. CDR3: CASSLGPWRTGQAEAFF. Here the CDR3 DNA reads TGTGCCAGCAGCTTAGGACCCTGGAGGACAGGGCAGGCTGAAGCTTTCTTT.

This clonotype appeared many times. The CDR3 carries no conserved terminal phenylalanine or tryptophan, so it likely arises from a read error. Because the CDR3's place on the DNA is in doubt, the DNA is left out and the CDR3 is given as listed by TCRdb. The gene calls are TRBV6-1 and TRBJ1-2; the DNA was not used to check the table's D call, TRBD1. Looked up from germline, CDR1 is MNHNS and CDR2 is SASEGT. 13 amino acids form the CDR3, both terminal residues included. The CDR3 protein is CASSEVADSPPLL.

This clonotype was counted ten times or more. The chain employs TRBV19 and TRBJ1-5, with 10 bases that match TRBD1. Trimming cost V 5 bases and J 5 bases; bases outside gene matches: 3. Germline-derived CDR1 and CDR2 are LNHDA and SQIVND (reference sequence). CDR3 length: 14 amino acids. CDR3 sequence reads: CASSGQGGYQPQHF. The CDR3 DNA follows: TGTGCCAGTAGTGGACAGGGGGGATATCAGCCCCAGCATTTT.

This chain joins TRBV24-1 and TRBJ2-7; 8 bases fit TRBD2. This CDR3 contains 18 residues. Germline V gene sequence: CDR1 KGHDR, CDR2 SFDVKD. The J segment lost 2 bases and the V segment lost 1 base, leaving 12 bases of the junction unmatched. Here the CDR3 reads CATSDFEPRGGRTYEQYF. The CDR3 bases are TGTGCCACCAGTGATTTCGAGCCTCGGGGGGGACGGACCTACGAGCAGTACTTC.

This clonotype was found many times. This chain joins TRBV13 and TRBJ2-7, with D possibly matching TRBD2 (6 bases). Germline V gene lookup returns CDR1 PRHDT and CDR2 FYEKMQ (reference sequence). This CDR3 is 14 amino acids long. Trimming stripped 0 bases from V and 7 bases from J, with 13 bases between. CDR3 DNA: TGTGCCAGCAGCTTAGGGCGGAGGACTACGGAGCAGTACTTC. As protein: CASSLGRRTTEQYF. The variable domain in full, completed from reference TRBV13 and TRBJ2-7, reads AAGVIQSPRHLIKEKRETATLKCYPIPRHDTVYWYQQGPGQDPQFLISFYEKMQSDKGSIPDRFSAQQFSDYHSELNMSSLELGDSALYFCASSLGRRTTEQYFGPGTRLTVT.

This clonotype was observed a handful of times. For the CDR3, the DNA is TGTGCCAGCAGCTTTTCCCCGGGATCTGGAAACACCATATATTTT. Translating it yields CASSFSPGSGNTIYF. V usage is TRBV7-2 and J usage is TRBJ1-3; no reliable D call. Trimming stripped 3 bases from V and 1 base from J, with 10 bases between. This CDR3 is 15 amino acids long. CDR1 and CDR2 from the germline V gene are SGHTA and FQGNSA. Full variable domain (remainder filled in from reference TRBV7-2 and TRBJ1-3): GAGVSQSPSNKVTEKGKDVELRCDPISGHTALYWYRQSLGQGLEFLIYFQGNSAPDKSGLPSDRFSAERTGGSVSTLTIQRTQQEDSAVYLCASSFSPGSGNTIYFGEGSWLTVV.

This clonotype has a count of ten or more. The chain joins TRBV12-3 or TRBV12-4 to TRBJ1-1; no clear D. Trimming took off 7 bases at V and 4 bases at J, with 13 bases between the two ends. The CDR3 spans 13 residues. The CDR3 loop is CASTFWGGTEAFF. CDR3 nucleotide sequence: TGTGCCAGCACCTTTTGGGGTGGCACTGAAGCTTTCTTT.

This clonotype was observed at least ten times. This chain uses TRBV12-3 or TRBV12-4 with TRBJ2-4; D remains unclear. Trimming removed 4 bases at V and 2 bases at J, with 9 bases between. This CDR3 has 14 amino acids. Written as DNA, the CDR3 is TGTGCCAGCAGTTCCCAGGAGACCAAAAACATTCAGTACTTC. Amino acid sequence: CASSSQETKNIQYF.

This clonotype was counted ten times or more. This sequence joins TRBV12-3 or TRBV12-4 and TRBJ1-1; 9 bases are shared with TRBD1. The J segment lost 6 bases and the V segment lost 3 bases, leaving 5 bases of the junction unmatched. The CDR3 has 14 residues. CDR3 sequence reads: CASSFLDRGAEAFF. In DNA form, the CDR3 reads TGTGCCAGCAGTTTTCTGGACAGGGGAGCTGAAGCTTTCTTT.

In DNA, the CDR3 is TGTGCCAGCAGGAAATCAGGGGATGCCTATGGCTACACCTTC. Its translation: CASRKSGDAYGYTF. The chain is built from TRBV6-1 and TRBJ1-2, with D tentatively TRBD1 (6 bases). Germline CDR1 reads MNHNS; CDR2 reads SASEGT. The CDR3 contains 14 residues. With 6 bases removed from V and 4 bases from J, the gap between germline ends came to 15 bases.

Points on this clonotype: A clone one base away is much larger, so this may be a read error. The chain joins TRBV20-1 to TRBJ2-7, with D perhaps matching TRBD1 or TRBD2 (5 bases each). Looked up from germline, CDR1 is DFQATT and CDR2 is SNEGSKA (reference sequence). This CDR3 comprises 15 residues. The CDR3 spells CSAREPGTGSYELYF. CDR3 nucleotides: TGCAGTGCTAGAGAACCCGGGACGGGCTCCTACGAGCTGTACTTC.

Of note for this clonotype: A much larger clone lies a single base off, so this may be a read error. The chain recombines TRBV18 with TRBJ2-5; D perhaps matches TRBD1 (8 bases). The V gene's germline CDR1 is KGHSH and CDR2 LQKENI. This CDR3 has 16 amino acids. The V end lost 4 bases, the J end lost 7 bases, and 22 bases lay between the germline ends. The CDR3, as DNA: TGTGCCAGCTCACGGGCAGGGGGCAGCGGGGAAGTGACCCAGTACTTC. Translated: CASSRAGGSGEVTQYF.

This clonotype has only a few counts. V gene TRBV5-1 combines with J gene TRBJ2-1, with TRBD2 identical over 10 bases. The CDR3 spans 15 residues. The germline CDR1 and CDR2 sequences are SGHRS and YFSETQ. The trim removed 4 bases at V and 6 bases at J, leaving 7 bases unmatched. CDR3 nucleotides: TGCGCCAGCAGCCCACCTAGCGGGAGAGGCAATGAGCAGTTCTTC. Translation: CASSPPSGRGNEQFF. Using reference TRBV5-1 and TRBJ2-1 for the parts outside the CDR3, the full variable domain is KAGVTQTPRYLIKTRGQQVTLSCSPISGHRSVSWYQQTPGQGLQFLFEYFSETQRNKGNFPGRFSGRQFSNSRSEMNVSTLELGDSALYLCASSPPSGRGNEQFFGPGTRLTVL.